Each of the 32 T cell receptor beta chains below was sequenced from the same sample in a study of blood T cells in healthy people across ages. The second PCR ran roughly 6 to 11 cycles with a sample-barcoded 5' primer and J-beta primers. TCRdb analysed the 5' RACE reads with MiXCR anew, one entry per CDR3 protein. Of fewer than 900,000 distinct CDR3 sequences in the sample, roughly 44% were seen once. Sequencing was done on a sample of blood. Receptor source: an older woman in good health.

The chain joins TRBV3-1 to TRBJ2-4; TRBD2 matches at 7 bases. The DNA matches TRBJ2-5 better at its end, which makes the J call doubtful. Germline V gene sequence: CDR1 LGHDT, CDR2 YNNKEL (reference sequence). The CDR3 is made up of 15 amino acids. CDR3 amino acids: CASSQDEAGKETQYF. CDR3 DNA: TGTGCCAGCAGCCAAGATGAAGCGGGGAAAGAGACCCAGTACTTC.

Here the CDR3 DNA reads TGTGCCAGCAGATCGGGACCCCCAAGCTCCTACGAGCAGTACTTC. Protein product: CASRSGPPSSYEQYF. This sequence joins TRBV7-2 and TRBJ2-7; either TRBD1 or TRBD2 may fit D (5 bases each). Germline loops: CDR1 SGHTA, CDR2 FQGNSA. Deletions cut 6 bases from V and 0 bases from J, with 15 bases between. The CDR3 length is 15 residues.

The chain's CDR3 is CASSYLQGGRAEAFF. CDR3 DNA sequence: TGCGCCAGCAGCTATCTCCAGGGGGGTAGGGCTGAAGCTTTCTTT. This rearrangement joins TRBV5-1 to TRBJ1-1, with TRBD1 matching over 7 bases. CDR1 is SGHRS and CDR2 is YFSETQ in the germline V gene. The CDR3 is 15 amino acids. The V and J ends lost 3 bases and 6 bases, in that order; junction bases with no gene match: 11.

The rearrangement joins TRBV6-2 or TRBV6-3 to TRBJ2-1; 8 nucleotides align to TRBD1. Germline V gene sequence: CDR1 MNHEY, CDR2 SVGEGT. V was pared by 2 bases and J by 0 bases, with 18 bases of the junction left unmatched. The CDR3 is made up of 21 amino acids. The CDR3 DNA is TGTGCCAGCAGTTACGTAATACCCGGGACAGGCGCCGCTTACTCCTACAATGAGCAGTTCTTC. Protein product: CASSYVIPGTGAAYSYNEQFF.

V usage is TRBV18 and J usage is TRBJ1-2; possibly TRBD1 for D (5 bases). The V gene lost 3 bases and the J gene lost 0 bases, with 11 bases spanning the gap. Germline CDR1 and CDR2: KGHSH and LQKENI. The CDR3 has 15 amino acids. The CDR3 here is CASSPNGDSNYGYTF. CDR3 bases: TGTGCCAGCTCACCGAATGGGGACTCTAACTATGGCTACACCTTC.

This chain joins TRBV6-5 and TRBJ2-3, with 9 bases lining up with TRBD2. This CDR3 has 17 amino acids. V lost 3 bases to trimming and J lost 6 bases; unmatched junction nucleotides: 13. Looked up from germline, CDR1 is MNHEY and CDR2 is SVGAGI. The CDR3 loop reads CASSYISGGPGEDTQYF. The DNA of the CDR3 is TGTGCCAGCAGTTATATTAGCGGGGGTCCGGGGGAGGATACGCAGTATTTT.

The rearrangement joins TRBV7-3 to TRBJ2-3; 11 positions agree with TRBD2. The CDR3 runs to 17 residues. V gave up 3 bases and J gave up 2 bases; unmatched junction bases: 7. The V gene's germline CDR1 is SGHTA and CDR2 FQGTGA. CDR3 in DNA: TGTGCCAGCAGCTTTACCCTAGCGGGAGGTGCCACAGATACGCAGTATTTT. Residues: CASSFTLAGGATDTQYF.

This clonotype was observed many times. This chain joins TRBV29-1 and TRBJ2-1, with D unclear. CDR1 and CDR2 (germline): SQVTM, ANQGSEA. The CDR3 has 13 residues. The V end lost 1 base, the J end lost 3 bases, and 7 bases lay between the germline ends. CDR3 sequence: CSVEGERYNEQFF. DNA for the CDR3: TGCAGCGTTGAAGGAGAACGCTACAATGAGCAGTTCTTC.

The chain couples TRBV12-3 or TRBV12-4 to TRBJ1-2; no firm D call. V lost 5 bases and J 4 bases, leaving 14 bases between the germline ends. CDR3 length: 14 residues. The CDR3: CASSVVDGFYGYTF. In DNA form, the CDR3 reads TGTGCCAGCAGTGTAGTCGACGGATTCTATGGCTACACCTTC.

The CDR3 DNA is TGTGCCAGCAGTGGGCCGAGGAACACTGAAGCTTTCTTT. Translation: CASSGPRNTEAFF. The J gene is TRBJ1-1, the V gene TRBV27, with unresolved D. The V gene's germline CDR1 is MNHEY and CDR2 SMNVEV (reference sequence). The CDR3 is made up of 13 amino acids. V was shortened by 5 bases and J by 1 base, with 8 bases between the two germline ends.

The J gene is TRBJ2-6, the V gene TRBV4-2; 10 positions match TRBD1. The length of the CDR3 is 18 residues. V was pared by 3 bases and J by 0 bases, with 5 bases of the junction left unmatched. Germline CDR1 and CDR2: LGHNA and YNFKEQ. The CDR3 sequence is CASSHGTGARSGANVLTF. In DNA, the CDR3 is TGTGCCAGCAGCCACGGGACAGGGGCCCGCTCTGGGGCCAACGTCCTGACTTTC.

To note about this clonotype: Sequence at one end of the junction differs from germline and may be a read error. The rearrangement uses TRBV29-1 and TRBJ2-7, with D perhaps TRBD2 (6 bases). The CDR3 covers 14 residues. Germline CDR1 SQVTM, CDR2 ANQGSEA. The DNA of the CDR3 is TGCAGCGTTGTTAGCGGTTTTGGTATCTACAAGCAGTACTTC. Translated: CSVVSGFGIYKQYF.

The sample holds a few counts of this clonotype. V and J are TRBV7-2 and TRBJ2-3; D ambiguous. The V gene lost 5 bases and the J gene lost 2 bases, with 14 bases spanning the gap. Per the germline V gene, CDR1 is SGHTA and CDR2 is FQGNSA. The CDR3 has 15 residues. CDR3 loop: CASSRLVPPTDTQYF. The CDR3 DNA reads as TGTGCCAGCAGCCGCCTGGTTCCTCCCACAGATACGCAGTATTTT.

The J gene is TRBJ1-2, the V gene TRBV5-1, with D possibly matching TRBD1 (5 bases). The CDR3 is 16 residues long. CDR1 SGHRS and CDR2 YFSETQ come from the germline V gene. The V end was cut by 4 bases, the J end by 3 bases, with 19 bases between. The CDR3 bases are TGCGCCAGCAGCACGCAGGGTATGGATTTCGACTATGGCTACACCTTC. Encoded protein: CASSTQGMDFDYGYTF. The complete variable domain, with remaining parts taken from reference TRBV5-1 and TRBJ1-2, reads KAGVTQTPRYLIKTRGQQVTLSCSPISGHRSVSWYQQTPGQGLQFLFEYFSETQRNKGNFPGRFSGRQFSNSRSEMNVSTLELGDSALYLCASSTQGMDFDYGYTFGSGTRLTVV.

This clonotype was observed at least ten times. The rearrangement joins TRBV3-1 to TRBJ2-3; TRBD1 aligns across 7 bases. In germline, CDR1 is LGHDT, CDR2 YNNKEL (reference sequence). J lost 6 bases, V lost 1 base, and 7 bases had no gene match. The CDR3 runs to 15 residues. The CDR3 region has the DNA TGTGCCAGCAGCCAAGCGGCAGACAGGGTTGATACGCAGTATTTT. This encodes CASSQAADRVDTQYF.

The chain combines TRBV6-1 with TRBJ2-3, with 11 nucleotides matching TRBD2. The V and J ends lost 5 bases and 1 base, in that order; junction bases with no gene match: 5. The CDR3 contains 16 residues. CDR1 is MNHNS, CDR2 SASEGT, per germline. In nucleotides, the CDR3 is TGTGCCAGCAGTACACTAGCGGGGGAGGGCACAGATACGCAGTATTTT. Translating gives CASSTLAGEGTDTQYF.

This clonotype was found many times. V and J are TRBV25-1 and TRBJ2-7; D unclear. This CDR3 is 12 amino acids long. Germline V CDR1 and CDR2: MGHDK, SYGVNS. The V gene lost 5 bases and the J gene lost 2 bases, with 7 bases spanning the gap. The CDR3 loop reads CASSPTTYEQYF. CDR3 coding DNA: TGTGCCAGCAGTCCAACGACCTACGAGCAGTACTTC.

This clonotype has only a few counts. The chain is built from TRBV10-3 and TRBJ2-1, with D unresolved. The CDR3 runs to 15 residues. CDR1 is ENHRY, CDR2 SYGVKD, per germline. The ends were cut back, 6 bases at V and 1 base at J, with 13 bases in the middle. The CDR3 here is CAISSSTESYNEQFF. CDR3 sequence (DNA): TGTGCCATCAGCTCGTCGACCGAGTCCTACAATGAGCAGTTCTTC.

The genes are TRBV27 and TRBJ2-5; TRBD1 might be the D (6 bases). Trimming took off 5 bases at V and 11 bases at J, with 24 bases between the two ends. From germline, CDR1 is MNHEY and CDR2 SMNVEV (reference sequence). The CDR3 runs to 15 residues. The CDR3 protein is CASSPGGQTYNEQYF. Here the CDR3 DNA reads TGTGCCAGCAGTCCCGGAGGACAGACCTACAATGAGCAGTACTTC.

The sample holds a few counts of this clonotype. CDR3 region: CASSLDGQSSYNEQFF. The CDR3 DNA reads TGTGCCAGCAGCTTAGACGGTCAGAGCTCCTACAATGAGCAGTTCTTC. V gene TRBV7-3 combines with J gene TRBJ2-1; D ambiguous. This CDR3 contains 16 residues. The germline V and J ends were trimmed by 2 bases and 0 bases, with 11 bases remaining between them. Germline V CDR1 and CDR2: SGHTA, FQGTGA.

There are a few counts of this clonotype. V gene TRBV27 combines with J gene TRBJ1-2; the D gene is possibly TRBD1 (6 bases). CDR1 and CDR2 from the germline V gene are MNHEY and SMNVEV (reference sequence). Trimming took 3 bases from V and 8 from J, leaving 28 bases between them. The CDR3 consists of 18 residues. The CDR3, as DNA: TGTGCCAGCAGTTTTAATTTGTATTCTGACAGGAGATTGGAAGGCTACACCTTC. Translation gives CASSFNLYSDRRLEGYTF.

This clonotype was recorded a few times. The CDR3: CASRVSGPRYEQYF. The DNA of the CDR3 is TGTGCCAGCAGAGTTAGCGGGCCCCGATACGAGCAGTACTTC. The J gene is TRBJ2-7, the V gene TRBV28, with 7 bases matching TRBD2. In germline, CDR1 is MDHEN, CDR2 SYDVKM. The CDR3 has 14 residues. The junction had 9 bases not matched to a gene; V was cut back by 6 bases and J by 4 bases.

This clonotype has a handful of counts. The gene calls are TRBV20-1 and TRBJ2-3; weak D call: TRBD1 (5 bases). This CDR3 has 14 amino acids. V lost 3 bases and J lost 0, with 10 bases in between. Germline V lookup: CDR1 DFQATT, CDR2 SNEGSKA (reference sequence). The CDR3 DNA follows: TGCAGTGCTAGTGGGGCAGCTAGCACAGATACGCAGTATTTT. This encodes CSASGAASTDTQYF.

Turning to this clonotype: Given a much more abundant clone one base away, this may be a read error. V gene TRBV11-2 combines with J gene TRBJ2-5; 8 nucleotides match TRBD1. Germline CDR1 SGHAT, CDR2 FQNNGV. J was trimmed by 2 bases and V by 3 bases; bases with no gene match: 8. This CDR3 is built from 16 residues. CDR3 sequence reads: CASSLRPGQVQETQYF. DNA of the CDR3: TGTGCCAGCAGCTTGCGCCCGGGACAGGTGCAAGAGACCCAGTACTTC.

Only a few counts were recorded for this clonotype. V usage is TRBV12-3 or TRBV12-4 and J usage is TRBJ2-4; no reliable D call. With the DNA end fitting TRBJ2-7 better, the J assignment may be wrong. This CDR3 comprises 11 residues. The CDR3 nucleotides read TGTGCCAGCAGTTTGATCAACGAGCAGTACTTC. Protein sequence: CASSLINEQYF.

In this sample, this clonotype turned up a few times. This chain joins TRBV6-6 and TRBJ2-1; D is ambiguous. The CDR3 runs to 14 residues. V lost 7 bases and J 2 bases, leaving 12 bases between the germline ends. Germline loops: CDR1 MNHNY, CDR2 SVGAGI (reference sequence). The CDR3 DNA follows: TGTGCCAGCACCCTTACCGCGACCTACAATGAGCAGTTCTTC. It encodes CASTLTATYNEQFF.

The chain is built from TRBV7-6 and TRBJ2-7; tentative D call: TRBD2 (6 bases). V shed 5 bases and J shed 3 bases, with 14 bases lying between them. The CDR3 runs to 14 residues. CDR1 is SGHVS and CDR2 is FNYEAQ in the germline V gene. CDR3 sequence reads: CASSISLGGYEQYF. As DNA, the CDR3 is TGTGCCAGCAGCATCAGCCTGGGAGGCTACGAGCAGTACTTC.

Notes on this clonotype: Just one base apart from a much larger clone, this may be a read error. The rearrangement links TRBV3-1 to TRBJ2-5; D may be TRBD2 (5 bases). Looked up from germline, CDR1 is LGHDT and CDR2 is YNNKEL (reference sequence). This CDR3 comprises 15 residues. The DNA of the CDR3 is TGTGCCGGCAGCTCAGGCCGGGGATACCAAGAGACCCAGTACTTC. Translating gives CAGSSGRGYQETQYF.

The chain couples TRBV7-2 to TRBJ2-4, with 7 bases that match TRBD2. With V trimmed by 5 bases and J by 13 bases, 14 bases remained unmatched. This CDR3 is 14 amino acids long. The V gene's germline CDR1 is SGHTA and CDR2 FQGNSA. CDR3 DNA: TGTGCCAGCAGCCCTTATACTAGCGTCGGGGTGCAGTACTTC. It is translated as CASSPYTSVGVQYF.

This chain connects TRBV24-1 to TRBJ2-1; tentatively, D is TRBD1 (6 bases). CDR1 is KGHDR and CDR2 is SFDVKD in the germline V gene. Trimming stripped 5 bases from V and 0 bases from J, with 19 bases between. The CDR3 totals 18 residues. CDR3 DNA sequence: TGTGCCACCAGTGCCGCAGGGGCTAGCAGGAGCTCCTACAATGAGCAGTTCTTC. This sequence encodes CATSAAGASRSSYNEQFF.

The chain joins TRBV20-1 to TRBJ2-1; D unresolved. The DNA matches TRBJ2-7 better at its end, which makes the J call doubtful. Germline values: CDR1 DFQATT, CDR2 SNEGSKA (reference sequence). The CDR3 is 14 amino acids. CDR3 region: CSARDYGSNYEQYF. DNA of the CDR3: TGCAGTGCTAGAGATTATGGCAGCAACTACGAGCAGTACTTC.

In this sample, this clonotype turned up once. Being one base from a much bigger clone, this may be a read error. The chain carries TRBV9 and TRBJ1-2; D not resolved. The germline gives CDR1 SGDLS, CDR2 YYNGEE. The CDR3 runs 13 residues. The DNA of the CDR3 is TGTGCCAGCAGCGTAGTTACTAACTGTGGCTACACCTTC. Its protein product is CASSVVTNCGYTF. Using reference TRBV9 and TRBJ1-2 for the parts outside the CDR3, the full variable domain is DSGVTQTPKHLITATGQRVTLRCSPRSGDLSVYWYQQSLDQGLQFLIQYYNGEERAKGNILERFSAQQFPDLHSELNLSSLELGDSALYFCASSVVTNCGYTFGSGTRLTVV.